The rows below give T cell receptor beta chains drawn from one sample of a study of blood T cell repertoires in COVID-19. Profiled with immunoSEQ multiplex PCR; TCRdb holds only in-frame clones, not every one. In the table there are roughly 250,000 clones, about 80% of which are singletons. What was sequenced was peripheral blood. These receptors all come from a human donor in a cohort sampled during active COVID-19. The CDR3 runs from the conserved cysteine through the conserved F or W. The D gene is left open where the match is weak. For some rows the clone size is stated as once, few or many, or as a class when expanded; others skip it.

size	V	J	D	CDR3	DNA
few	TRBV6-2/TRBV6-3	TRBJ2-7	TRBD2	CASSYYSGSDHEQYF	TGTGCCAGCAGTTACTATAGCGGGAGCGACCACGAGCAGTACTTC
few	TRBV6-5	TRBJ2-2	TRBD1	CASSRQGSTGELFF	TGTGCCAGCAGTAGACAGGGTAGCACCGGGGAGCTGTTTTTT
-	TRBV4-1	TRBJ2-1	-	CASSLRPAASDEQFF	TGCGCCAGCAGCCTGCGCCCCGCGGCTAGCGATGAGCAGTTCTTC
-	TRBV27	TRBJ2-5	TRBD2	CASSSGLAEYF	TGTGCCAGCAGTTCCGGACTAGCGGAGTACTTC
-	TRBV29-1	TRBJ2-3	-	CSVEPTAGASDTQYF	TGCAGCGTTGAACCTACGGCGGGGGCTTCAGATACGCAGTATTTT
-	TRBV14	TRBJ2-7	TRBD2	CASSRDSGTSYEQYF	TGTGCCAGCAGCAGGGATAGCGGGACCTCCTACGAGCAGTACTTC
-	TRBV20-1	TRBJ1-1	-	CSASSWANTEAFF	TGCAGTGCTAGTAGTTGGGCGAACACTGAAGCTTTCTTT
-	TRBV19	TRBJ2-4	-	CASSIGSFAGVGAKNIQYF	TGTGCCAGTAGTATAGGGAGTTTTGCAGGGGTCGGGGCCAAAAACATTCAGTACTTC
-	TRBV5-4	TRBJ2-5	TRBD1	CASSIGTGGVETQYF	TGTGCCAGCAGCATCGGGACAGGGGGCGTGGAGACCCAGTACTTC
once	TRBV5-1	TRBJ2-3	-	CASSFRTSTDTQYF	TGCGCCAGCAGCTTCCGGACTAGCACAGATACGCAGTATTTT
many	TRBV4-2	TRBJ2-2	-	CASSQPTPGAYTGELFF	TGTGCCAGCAGCCAACCTACCCCGGGAGCGTACACCGGGGAGCTGTTTTTT
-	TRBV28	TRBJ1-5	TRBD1	CASSRDSGNQPQHF	TGTGCCAGCAGCCGGGACAGCGGTAATCAGCCCCAGCATTTT
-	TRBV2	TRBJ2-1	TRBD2	CASTGGDQLNEQFF	TGTGCCAGCACGGGGGGGGATCAGTTGAATGAGCAGTTCTTC
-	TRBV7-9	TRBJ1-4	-	CASSLVNTGIITNEKLFF	TGTGCCAGCAGCTTAGTAAATACAGGCATCATAACTAATGAAAAACTGTTTTTT
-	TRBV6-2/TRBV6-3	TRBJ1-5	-	CASSYLTGNQPQHF	TGTGCCAGCAGTTACTTAACGGGTAATCAGCCCCAGCATTTT
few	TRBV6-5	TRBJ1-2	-	CASTLLATDYGYTF	TGTGCCAGCACCCTGCTGGCAACCGACTATGGCTACACCTTC
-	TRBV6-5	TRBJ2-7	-	CASSYSPESYEQYF	TGTGCCAGCAGTTACTCCCCAGAATCCTACGAGCAGTACTTC
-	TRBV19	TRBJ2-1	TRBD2	CASSIAGLLADHYNEQFF	TGTGCCAGTAGTATAGCGGGGCTACTAGCGGATCACTACAATGAGCAGTTCTTC
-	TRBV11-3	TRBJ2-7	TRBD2	CASSNGLAGTYEQYF	TGTGCCAGCAGCAACGGACTAGCGGGAACCTACGAGCAGTACTTC
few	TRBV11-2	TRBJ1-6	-	CASSSWGENSPLHF	TGTGCCAGCAGCTCCTGGGGAGAGAATTCACCCCTCCACTTT
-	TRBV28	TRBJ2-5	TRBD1	CASSSIQGAGETQYF	TGTGCCAGCAGTTCAATCCAGGGGGCTGGGGAGACCCAGTACTTC
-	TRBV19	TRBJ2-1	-	CASSIARWDEQFF	TGTGCCAGTAGTATAGCCAGGTGGGATGAGCAGTTCTTC
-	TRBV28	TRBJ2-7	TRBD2	CASNKGLALTYEQYF	TGTGCCAGCAATAAAGGACTAGCGTTAACCTACGAGCAGTACTTC
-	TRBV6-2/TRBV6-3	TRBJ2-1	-	CASSRVNEQFF	TGTGCCAGCAGCCGAGTCAATGAGCAGTTCTTC
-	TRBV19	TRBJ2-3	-	CASSPLPGEPDTQYF	TGTGCCAGTAGTCCCCTCCCCGGGGAGCCAGATACGCAGTATTTT
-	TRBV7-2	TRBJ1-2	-	CASSLVLGGDYGYTF	TGTGCCAGCAGCTTAGTTCTGGGTGGAGACTATGGCTACACCTTC
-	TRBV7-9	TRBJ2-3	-	CASSPETDTQYF	TGTGCCAGCAGCCCGGAGACAGATACGCAGTATTTT
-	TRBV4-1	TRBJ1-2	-	CASSPPAGSEGYTF	TGCGCCAGCAGCCCACCCGCCGGGAGCGAGGGCTACACCTTC
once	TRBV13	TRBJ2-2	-	CASSSSSFTGELFF	TGTGCCAGCAGCTCTTCTAGCTTCACCGGGGAGCTGTTTTTT
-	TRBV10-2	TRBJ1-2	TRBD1	CASSLGQDYGYTF	TGCGCCAGCAGTCTGGGACAGGACTATGGCTACACCTTC
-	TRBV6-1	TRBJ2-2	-	CASSETRVGGELFF	TGTGCCAGCAGTGAAACCAGGGTTGGCGGGGAGCTGTTTTTT
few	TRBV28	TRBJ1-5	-	CASSFSGNNQPQHF	TGTGCCAGCAGTTTTTCAGGGAACAATCAGCCCCAGCATTTT
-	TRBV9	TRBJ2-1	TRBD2	CASSVVSSGGPYSYNEQFF	TGTGCCAGCAGCGTAGTTTCTAGCGGGGGGCCTTACTCCTACAATGAGCAGTTCTTC
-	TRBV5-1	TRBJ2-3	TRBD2	CASSLRLAGAGENTDTQYF	TGCGCCAGCAGCTTACGGCTAGCGGGGGCCGGAGAAAACACAGATACGCAGTATTTT
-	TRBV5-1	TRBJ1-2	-	CASSLNQNNYGYTF	TGCGCCAGCAGCTTGAATCAGAATAACTATGGCTACACCTTC
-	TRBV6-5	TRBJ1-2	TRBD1	CASSSRTGGYDGYTF	TGTGCCAGCAGTTCGAGGACAGGGGGCTATGATGGCTACACCTTC
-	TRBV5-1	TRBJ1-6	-	CASNEGSYNSPLHF	TGCGCCAGCAACGAGGGTTCCTATAATTCACCCCTCCACTTT
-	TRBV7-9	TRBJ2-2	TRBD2	CASSLKGLAGPRELFF	TGTGCCAGCAGCCTGAAAGGACTAGCGGGACCACGGGAGCTGTTTTTT
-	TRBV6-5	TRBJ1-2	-	CASSPGNRFSDGYTF	TGTGCCAGCAGTCCTGGGAACAGGTTCTCTGATGGCTACACCTTC